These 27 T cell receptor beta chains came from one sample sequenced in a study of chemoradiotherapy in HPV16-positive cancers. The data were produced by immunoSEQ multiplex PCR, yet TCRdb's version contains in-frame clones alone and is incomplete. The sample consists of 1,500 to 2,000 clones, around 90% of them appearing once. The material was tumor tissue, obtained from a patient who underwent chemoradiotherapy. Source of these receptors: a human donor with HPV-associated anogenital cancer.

CDR3 amino acids: CASSLDAGGARETQYF. The CDR3, as DNA: TGCGCCAGCAGCTTGGACGCCGGGGGGGCGCGAGAGACCCAGTACTTC. The chain recombines TRBV5-1 with TRBJ2-5, with TRBD2 matching 8 bases. The germline CDR1 and CDR2 sequences are SGHRS and YFSETQ. The V segment lost 0 bases and the J segment 4 bases; nucleotides outside the gene matches: 8. The CDR3 runs to 16 residues.

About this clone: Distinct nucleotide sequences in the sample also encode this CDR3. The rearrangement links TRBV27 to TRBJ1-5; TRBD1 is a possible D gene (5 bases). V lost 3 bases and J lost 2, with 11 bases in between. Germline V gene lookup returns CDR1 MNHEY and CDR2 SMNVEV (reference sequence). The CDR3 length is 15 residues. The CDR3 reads CASSFQGAGNQPQHF. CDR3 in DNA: TGTGCCAGCAGTTTTCAGGGTGCGGGCAATCAGCCCCAGCATTTT.

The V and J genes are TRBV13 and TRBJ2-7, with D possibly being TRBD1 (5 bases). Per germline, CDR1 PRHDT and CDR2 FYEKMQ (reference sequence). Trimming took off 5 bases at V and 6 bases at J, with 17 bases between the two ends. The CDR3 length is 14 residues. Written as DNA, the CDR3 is TGTGCCAGCAGCAATAGTAGGGGCCTTGTCGAGCAGTACTTC. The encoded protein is CASSNSRGLVEQYF.

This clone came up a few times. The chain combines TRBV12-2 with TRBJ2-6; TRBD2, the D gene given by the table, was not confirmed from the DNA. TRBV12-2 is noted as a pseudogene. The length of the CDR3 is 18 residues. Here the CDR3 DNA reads TGTGCAAGTCGCAGATATTCGACTACACAAAGTCGGGCCAACGTCCTGACTTTC. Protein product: CASRRYSTTQSRANVLTF.

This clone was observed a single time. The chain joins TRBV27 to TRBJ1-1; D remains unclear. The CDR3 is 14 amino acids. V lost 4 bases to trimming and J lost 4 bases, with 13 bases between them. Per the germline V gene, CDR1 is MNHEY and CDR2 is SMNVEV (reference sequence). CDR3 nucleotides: TGTGCCAGCAGTTGGAGCCGCCGGGGCACTGAAGCTTTCTTT. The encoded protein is CASSWSRRGTEAFF.

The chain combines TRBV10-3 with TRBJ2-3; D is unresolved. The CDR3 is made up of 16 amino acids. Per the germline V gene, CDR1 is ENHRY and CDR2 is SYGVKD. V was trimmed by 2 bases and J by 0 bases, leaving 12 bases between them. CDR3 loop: CAISENRNPSTDTQYF. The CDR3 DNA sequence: TGTGCCATCAGTGAGAATCGGAACCCGAGCACAGATACGCAGTATTTT.

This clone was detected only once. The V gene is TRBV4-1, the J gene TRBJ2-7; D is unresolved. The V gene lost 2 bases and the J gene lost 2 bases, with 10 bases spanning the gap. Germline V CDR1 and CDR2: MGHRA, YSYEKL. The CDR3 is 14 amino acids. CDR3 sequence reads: CASSQKDTPYEQYF. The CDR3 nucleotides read TGCGCCAGCAGCCAAAAAGACACCCCCTACGAGCAGTACTTC.

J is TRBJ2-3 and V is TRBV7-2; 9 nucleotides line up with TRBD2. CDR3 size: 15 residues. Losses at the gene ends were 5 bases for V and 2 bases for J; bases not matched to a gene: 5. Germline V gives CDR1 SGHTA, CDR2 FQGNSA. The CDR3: CASSQWTSATDTQYF. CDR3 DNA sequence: TGTGCCAGCAGCCAATGGACTAGCGCCACAGATACGCAGTATTTT.

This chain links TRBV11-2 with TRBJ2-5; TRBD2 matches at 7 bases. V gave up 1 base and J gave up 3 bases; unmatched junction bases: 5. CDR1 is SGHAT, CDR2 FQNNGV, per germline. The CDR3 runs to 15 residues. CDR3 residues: CASSLGPGLKETQYF. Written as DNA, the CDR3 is TGTGCCAGCAGCTTAGGTCCGGGACTAAAAGAGACCCAGTACTTC. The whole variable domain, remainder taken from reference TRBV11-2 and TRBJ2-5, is EAGVAQSPRYKIIEKRQSVAFWCNPISGHATLYWYQQILGQGPKLLIQFQNNGVVDDSQLPKDRFSAERLKGVDSTLKIQPAKLEDSAVYLCASSLGPGLKETQYFGPGTRLLVL.

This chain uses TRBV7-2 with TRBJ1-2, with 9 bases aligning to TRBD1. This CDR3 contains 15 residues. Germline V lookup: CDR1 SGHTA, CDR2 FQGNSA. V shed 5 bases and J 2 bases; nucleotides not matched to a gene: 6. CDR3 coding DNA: TGTGCCAGCAGCCCCGGGACAGGGCAGAACTATGGCTACACCTTC. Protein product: CASSPGTGQNYGYTF.

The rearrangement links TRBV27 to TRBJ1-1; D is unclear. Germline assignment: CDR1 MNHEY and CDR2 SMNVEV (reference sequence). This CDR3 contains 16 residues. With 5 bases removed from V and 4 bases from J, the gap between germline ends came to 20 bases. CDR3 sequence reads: CASSTKVGHRATEAFF. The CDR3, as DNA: TGTGCCAGCAGTACAAAAGTAGGTCATCGTGCCACTGAAGCTTTCTTT.

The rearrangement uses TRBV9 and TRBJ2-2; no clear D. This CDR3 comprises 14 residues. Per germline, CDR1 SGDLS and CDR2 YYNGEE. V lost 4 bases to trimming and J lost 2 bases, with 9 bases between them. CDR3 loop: CASSTRSNTGELFF. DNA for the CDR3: TGTGCCAGCAGCACCCGATCTAACACCGGGGAGCTGTTTTTT.

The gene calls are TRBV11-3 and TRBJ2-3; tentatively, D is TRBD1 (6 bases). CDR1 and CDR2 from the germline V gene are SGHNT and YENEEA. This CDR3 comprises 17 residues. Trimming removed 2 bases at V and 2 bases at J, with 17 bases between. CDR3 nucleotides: TGTGCCAGCAGCTTACGGGTGGGGGCTCCTCTCACAGATACGCAGTATTTT. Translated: CASSLRVGAPLTDTQYF. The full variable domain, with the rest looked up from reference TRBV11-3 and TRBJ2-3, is EAGVVQSPRYKIIEKKQPVAFWCNPISGHNTLYWYLQNLGQGPELLIRYENEEAVDDSQLPKDRFSAERLKGVDSTLKIQPAELGDSAVYLCASSLRVGAPLTDTQYFGPGTRLTVL.

CDR3 coding DNA: TGTGCCTGGAGTTCTCCTCAGGGCTCCTATAATTCACCCCTCCACTTT. Translating gives CAWSSPQGSYNSPLHF. The V and J genes are TRBV30 and TRBJ1-6, with D maybe TRBD1 (5 bases). The CDR3 length is 16 residues. The V and J ends lost 2 bases and 0 bases respectively, with 11 bases between them. CDR1 GTSNPN and CDR2 SVGIG come from the germline V gene (reference sequence).

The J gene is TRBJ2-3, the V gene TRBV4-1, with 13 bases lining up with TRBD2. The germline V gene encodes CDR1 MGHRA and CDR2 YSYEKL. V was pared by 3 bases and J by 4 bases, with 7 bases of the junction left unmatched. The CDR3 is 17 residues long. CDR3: CASSQGWTSGGADTQYF. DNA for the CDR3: TGCGCCAGCAGCCAGGGTTGGACTAGCGGGGGAGCAGATACGCAGTATTTT.

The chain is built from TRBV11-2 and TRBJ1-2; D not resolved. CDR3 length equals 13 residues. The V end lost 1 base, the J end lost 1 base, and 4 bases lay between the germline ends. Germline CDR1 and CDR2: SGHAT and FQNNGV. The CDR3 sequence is CASSLGVNYGYTF. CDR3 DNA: TGTGCCAGCAGCTTAGGGGTTAACTATGGCTACACCTTC.

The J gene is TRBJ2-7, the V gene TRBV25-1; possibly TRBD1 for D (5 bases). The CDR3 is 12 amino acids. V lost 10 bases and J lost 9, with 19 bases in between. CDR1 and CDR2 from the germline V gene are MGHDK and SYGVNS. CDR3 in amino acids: CATNRLLRGQYF. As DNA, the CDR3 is TGTGCCACCAACAGGCTCCTACGAGGGCAGTACTTC.

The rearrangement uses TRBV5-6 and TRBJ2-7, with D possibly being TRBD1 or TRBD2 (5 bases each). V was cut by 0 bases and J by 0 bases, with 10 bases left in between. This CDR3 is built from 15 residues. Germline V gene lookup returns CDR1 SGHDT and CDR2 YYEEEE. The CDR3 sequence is CASSLVPGSSYEQYF. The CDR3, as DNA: TGTGCCAGCAGCTTGGTGCCAGGGAGCTCCTACGAGCAGTACTTC.

DNA for the CDR3: TGTGCCATCAGTGGAAGTTTAGGACAGGGGGAGGGGAACACTGAAGCTTTCTTT. Its translation is CAISGSLGQGEGNTEAFF. The rearrangement uses TRBV10-3 and TRBJ1-1, with 10 positions matching TRBD1. After removal of 4 bases from V and 1 base from J, the junction contained 12 bases not matched to a gene. The CDR3 consists of 18 residues. In germline, CDR1 is ENHRY, CDR2 SYGVKD.

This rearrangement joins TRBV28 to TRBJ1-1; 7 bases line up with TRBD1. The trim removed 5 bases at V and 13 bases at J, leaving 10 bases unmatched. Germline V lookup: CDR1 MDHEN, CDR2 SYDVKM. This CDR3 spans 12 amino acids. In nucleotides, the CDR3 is TGTGCCAGCAGTCAAGACAGGGTCTTCGGTTTCTTT. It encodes CASSQDRVFGFF.

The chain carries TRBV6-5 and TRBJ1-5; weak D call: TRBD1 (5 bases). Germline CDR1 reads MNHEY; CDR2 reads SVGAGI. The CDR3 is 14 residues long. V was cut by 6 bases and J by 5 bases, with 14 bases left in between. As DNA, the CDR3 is TGTGCCAGCAGCCGTCGCGGGGGGGATCAGCCCCAGCATTTT. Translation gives CASSRRGGDQPQHF.

The CDR3 is CASSSGGGVSGQPQHF. Written as DNA, the CDR3 is TGTGCCAGCAGCTCCGGGGGTGGGGTTTCTGGTCAGCCCCAGCATTTT. The chain carries TRBV27 and TRBJ1-5, with a weak D call TRBD1 (5 bases). Trimming removed 6 bases from V and 6 bases from J, with 21 bases in between. From germline, CDR1 is MNHEY and CDR2 SMNVEV (reference sequence). The CDR3 totals 16 residues.

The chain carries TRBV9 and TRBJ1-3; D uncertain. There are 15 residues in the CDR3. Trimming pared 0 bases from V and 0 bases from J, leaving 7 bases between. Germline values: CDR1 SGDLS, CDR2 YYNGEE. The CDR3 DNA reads TGTGCCAGCAGCGTAGCGGACCACTCTGGAAACACCATATATTTT. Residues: CASSVADHSGNTIYF. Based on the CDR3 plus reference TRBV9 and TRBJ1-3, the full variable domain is DSGVTQTPKHLITATGQRVTLRCSPRSGDLSVYWYQQSLDQGLQFLIQYYNGEERAKGNILERFSAQQFPDLHSELNLSSLELGDSALYFCASSVADHSGNTIYFGEGSWLTVV.

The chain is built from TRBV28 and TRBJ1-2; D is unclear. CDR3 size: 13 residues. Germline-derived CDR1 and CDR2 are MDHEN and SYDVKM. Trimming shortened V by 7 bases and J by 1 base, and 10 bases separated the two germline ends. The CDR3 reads CASTAGLNYGYTF. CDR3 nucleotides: TGTGCCAGCACCGCCGGCCTTAACTATGGCTACACCTTC.

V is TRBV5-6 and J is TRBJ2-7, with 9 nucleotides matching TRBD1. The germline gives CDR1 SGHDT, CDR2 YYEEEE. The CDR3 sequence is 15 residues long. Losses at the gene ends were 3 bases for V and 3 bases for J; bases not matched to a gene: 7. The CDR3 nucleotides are TGTGCCAGCAGCTGGGGCGGGACAGGGCACTACGAGCAGTACTTC. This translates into CASSWGGTGHYEQYF.

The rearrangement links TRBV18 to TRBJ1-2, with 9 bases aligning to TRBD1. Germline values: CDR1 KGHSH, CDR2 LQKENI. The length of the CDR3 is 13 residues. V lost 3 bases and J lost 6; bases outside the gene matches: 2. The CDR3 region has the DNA TGTGCCAGCTCACCGGGACAGGGAAATGGCTACACCTTC. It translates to CASSPGQGNGYTF.

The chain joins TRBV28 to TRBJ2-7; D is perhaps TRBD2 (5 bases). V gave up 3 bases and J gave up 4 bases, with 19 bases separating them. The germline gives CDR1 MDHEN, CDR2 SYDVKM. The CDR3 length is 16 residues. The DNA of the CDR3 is TGTGCCAGCAGTTTCTCGTCATTGGCAGAGGGTTACGAGCAGTACTTC. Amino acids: CASSFSSLAEGYEQYF.